This T cell receptor beta chain was documented in a study of T cell responses to AZD1222 COVID-19 vaccine (dated by TCRdb to the early 2020s). Regarding the study in general: Because spike-specific TCR depth and breadth did not differ between the two schedules, AZD1222 recipients who got a second dose at roughly 4 weeks were pooled with those who got a second dose at roughly 12 weeks. TCR sequencing covered more than 230 trial participants: 200 to 220 given two doses of AZD1222 and some 25 given two doses of MenACWY control vaccine. Enrollment into the trials was organized by age into subgroups of 18-55, 56-69 and 70-plus years, and those subgroups contained approximately 160, 26 and 62 TCR-sequenced participants, respectively.

Summary of the overall study and its limitations: A significant rise in spike-specific TCR breadth and depth was observed after two AZD1222 doses relative to day 0 and relative to MenACWY recipients. Nearly half of unique spike-specific TCRs reportedly recognized epitopes outside regions mutated in the B.1.351 and B.1.1.7 variants. The vaccine-associated CD4 TCRs covered the entire spike protein, and the dominant responses fell in regions 160-218 and 743-854. Participants were mostly white British and included more females than males, and it was suggested by the authors that clonal diversity may have been underestimated. The 56-69-year group was small, and its depth increase did not reach significance, likely because of low power. Conclusions about previously exposed vaccinees were limited because only 5 or 6 AZD1222 recipients were SARS-CoV-2 seropositive at baseline. Because no day 14 peak-response samples were available, repertoires were characterized only after the peak T cell response.

The time point label of this sample denotes: baseline before first vaccination. Vaccinee samples were obtained from the UK trials COV001 and COV002, which included a single-blind randomized controlled phase 2/3 trial of AZD1222 (ChAdOx1 nCoV-19) in healthy adults. Trial participant PBMC samples were collected at day 0 and day 28 after the second dose for TCRbeta chain sequencing. To note about this clone: It has no known antigen specificity. It has no much larger one-base neighbor in the sample; base qualities were not kept.

The CDR3 regions of human TCRbeta chains were analyzed by immunosequencing. Under the source paper's analysis protocol: TCRs in the repertoires were matched against a reference library of SARS-CoV-2-specific TCRs that had been generated with the MIRA antigen-specificity platform. Breadth was defined as the fraction of unique TCRs that were SARS-CoV-2-associated. Depth was defined as the fraction of total T cells that were SARS-CoV-2-associated. Using the MIRA data, every spike-specific TCR was mapped to the spike region that the TCR reacted to and assigned to either a CD4 or a CD8 class. Log10-transformed breadth and depth values were compared by one-way ANOVA with Sidak's multiple comparisons tests. TCRdb carries this immuneACCESS record with in-frame sequences only. Its versions omit some clonotypes, under half of them owing to an unresolved V gene in the studies checked, with the rest unexplained. From that table come the V and J calls and clone size; the DNA was used to work out D and trimming. The sample has 110,000 to 150,000 clones on record, about 88% of them singletons. Around 5% of the sample comes from the top ten.

The cysteine opens and the phenylalanine closes a CDR3 of 15 amino acids. CDR3 DNA only is kept here, 45 bases in frame from base 1. CDR1 and CDR2, per the germline V gene, are SGHAT and FQNNGV. The germline ends are 14 bases apart after V is trimmed by 0 bases and J by 8 bases. Rearrangement joined TRBV11-2 to TRBJ2-1; the D gene is tentatively TRBD1 or TRBD2, each matching 5 bases. This receptor was obtained from an adult in good health. Sequencing used peripheral blood, obtained on day 0 of AZD1222 vaccination. The CDR3 here reads CASSLDAPGSYEQFF. The bases are TGTGCCAGCAGCTTAGATGCGCCAGGGAGTTATGAGCAGTTCTTC.